This T cell receptor beta chain was sequenced in a study of radiation and T cells in renal cell carcinoma. This table comes from immunoSEQ multiplex PCR, and its TCRdb copy is limited to in-frame clones, with some not included. The repertoire holds approximately 85,000 clones, about nine tenths seen once, with 4.5% to 7% in the top ten. Described time point: blood 4 weeks post-SBRT, at nephrectomy. Treatment specified: 15 Gy SBRT to primary tumor, nephrectomy 4 weeks later. Blood was sampled at baseline, 2 weeks and 4 weeks after SBRT. Clear cell pathology was present in this patient's renal cell carcinoma. This CDR3 region has 16 residues. Germline V gene sequence: CDR1 SGHDT, CDR2 YYEEEE. Trimming took 4 bases from V and 2 from J; bases not matched to a gene: 9.

The V gene is TRBV5-6, the J gene TRBJ2-7; 10 bases map to TRBD2. This clonotype was sampled from a woman in her 70s with renal cell carcinoma. The sample was blood, taken from a patient whose treatment included radiotherapy and nephrectomy. The DNA for the CDR3 is TGTGCCAGCAGCCCTAGGGTAGCGGGGGGAACCTACGAGCAGTACTTC. Residues: CASSPRVAGGTYEQYF.